What follows is one TCR beta chain and its context. The specificity of this receptor is unknown. Per-base quality was not reported, and no clone a single base away is much larger than it. The data belong to a study of identical twins (TCRdb year 2016). The study in broad terms: TCR alpha and beta repertoires from monozygotic twins, unrelated adults of various ages and cord blood were deep-sequenced to test whether fetal clonotypes persist. Replicate twin experiments were performed at different times using different library preparation protocols to rule out contamination.

The protocol used for the library was 5' RACE. Sequencing was carried out with an Illumina HiSeq 2000. A universal primer binding site was added through template switching, and the final cDNA carried a unique molecular identifier so that TCR cDNA molecules could be counted accurately. Specific primers in the conserved constant-segment region were used to synthesize first-strand cDNA for the TCR alpha and beta chains. To control for contamination, each cDNA library was double barcoded with a SMART-Mk sample barcode plus Illumina barcodes. TruSeq adapter sequences and Illumina sample barcodes were added in two successive PCR steps. The Illumina HiSeq platform was used with custom primers to sequence TCR alpha and beta cDNA libraries. Turning to the authors' computational methods: MiGEC processed the raw reads to extract unique molecular identifiers, while MiXCR was used to determine the CDR3 positions. For each individual, recombination models were inferred using an EM algorithm with the repgenHMM and IGoR tools. Shared clonotypes were analyzed with the tcR package in R, and sharing was normalized by the product of cloneset sizes. To study raw recombination free of thymic and clonal selection effects, out-of-frame nonproductive sequences were analyzed. TCRdb applied fastp at Q25 and MiXCR to the public reads, then kept only in-frame beta chains. Entries that share a CDR3 protein sequence are merged under the most common genes and DNA. What appears here as the V and J calls and clone size reflects TCRdb's work, not the paper's. Present in this sample are about 100,000 distinct CDR3 sequences, 5.9% of which were seen just once. The top ten clones comprise approximately 12% of the sample.

The junction carries 4 bases between V and J, which are trimmed by 0 bases and 4 bases respectively. The CDR3 runs 13 residues from the cysteine to the phenylalanine. Only CDR3 DNA remains: 39 bases, in frame from the first base. CDR1 and CDR2, looked up from the germline V gene (reference sequence), are MNHEY and SMNVEV. All donors were healthy Caucasians. Miltenyi CD45RO+ enrichment and human naive T-cell isolation kits were used to isolate memory (CD45RO+) and naive T cells from PBMC. The paper as a whole reports these results and caveats: Invariant T cells such as MAIT and iNKT could partly confound zero-insertion analyses, though diverse VJ usage argued against this for most clonotypes. In monozygotic twins, recombination models systematically underestimated out-of-frame TCR alpha sharing, but the models matched the sharing seen between unrelated individuals. Excess twin sharing in beta out-of-frame sequences was weaker because fewer shared sequences lowered the signal-to-noise ratio. Fewer insertions were carried by abundant cord blood beta clonotypes; a weaker similar trend was observed in young adult naive repertoires, while no such trend was observed in memory repertoires. Compared with coincidental sharing between unrelated individuals, out-of-frame TCR alpha sequences shared between twins had an excess of sequences with low generation probability. Because the same donors could not be followed over many years, the conclusions depended on cross-sectional statistical analysis.

The source of this sequence is a woman aged 45-59 years in good health. The V and J segments used are TRBV27 and TRBJ1-5; no D gene can be assigned with confidence. The sample was memory T cells sorted from blood. What this sample's cell subset or site label stands for: CD45RO+ enriched T cells. The CDR3 region reads CASSLSVNQPQHF. The sequenced DNA is TGTGCCAGCAGTTTATCAGTTAATCAGCCCCAGCATTTT.